The clone carrying this TCR beta chain came up once. The sample is drawn from a study of CD8 T cells in Susac syndrome. V lost 4 bases and J lost 1, with 13 bases in between. The CDR3 runs to 15 residues. Germline CDR1 is PRHDT and CDR2 is FYEKMQ (reference sequence). RNA was extracted with the RNeasy kit, and a quantity of roughly 0.5 to 1 ug was reverse transcribed using random hexamers. Using its own MiXCR run on the immunoSEQ multiplex PCR reads, TCRdb lists one record per CDR3 protein. In the table there are about 110,000 distinct CDR3 sequences, approximately 94% of which are singletons. The sequence came from a human donor with Susac syndrome. What was sequenced was CD8+ T cells from PBMCs. This rearrangement joins TRBV13 to TRBJ1-1; no clear D gene. The CDR3 sequence is CASSSGPSGNTEAFF. The CDR3 DNA is TGTGCCAGCAGCTCAGGCCCATCTGGGAACACTGAAGCTTTCTTT.